The rows below give T cell receptor beta chains drawn from one sample of a study of vaccination effects on CD4 cells after COVID-19. Method: immunoSEQ multiplex PCR; TCRdb's copy keeps in-frame clones and lacks some. This table holds about 45,000 clones, 55% to 85% found once. Their antigens remain unidentified. This specimen consisted of CD4+ T cells from PBMCs cultured without peptide, obtained after COVID-19 vaccination. Receptors originate from a human donor who received a COVID-19 vaccine. Each CDR3 is given with its conserved first and last residue. The D gene is left open where the match is weak. The listing skips clone size in some rows; elsewhere it reads once, few, many or a size class.

CDR3,DNA,V,size,J,D
CAWSVWGDSNEKLFF,TGTGCCTGGAGTGTATGGGGGGACAGTAATGAAAAACTGTTTTTT,TRBV30,.,TRBJ1-4,TRBD1
CASGTTAYEQYF,TGTGCCAGCGGGACTACCGCCTACGAGCAGTACTTC,TRBV6-5,.,TRBJ2-7,TRBD2
CASSAAGLVTHNEQFF,TGTGCCAGCAGCGCAGCAGGGTTGGTTACACACAATGAGCAGTTCTTC,TRBV7-2,.,TRBJ2-1,.
CASSLAADTQYF,TGTGCCAGCAGCTTGGCGGCGGATACGCAGTATTTT,TRBV5-6,few,TRBJ2-3,.
CAISDPGTSSTYEQYF,TGTGCCATCAGTGACCCCGGGACTAGCTCCACCTACGAGCAGTACTTC,TRBV10-3,.,TRBJ2-7,TRBD2
CSVFSSGSGEQYF,TGCAGCGTTTTCTCTAGCGGGAGTGGGGAGCAGTACTTC,TRBV29-1,.,TRBJ2-7,TRBD2
CASSLEVHYGYTF,TGTGCCAGCAGCTTAGAGGTACACTATGGCTACACCTTC,TRBV7-9,.,TRBJ1-2,.
CASRFPHRDRGLGTEAFF,TGTGCCAGCAGATTTCCTCACCGGGACAGGGGGCTGGGGACTGAAGCTTTCTTT,TRBV13,.,TRBJ1-1,TRBD1
CASSIDRMGYPGVRNTIYF,TGTGCCAGTAGTATAGATCGGATGGGGTACCCAGGAGTCCGAAACACCATATATTTT,TRBV19,few,TRBJ1-3,.
CASSLGGVIPRFF,TGTGCCAGCAGCTTAGGGGGGGTCATTCCGCGGTTCTTC,TRBV11-2,once,TRBJ2-1,.
CASSLVVSTIYF,TGTGCCAGCAGTTTAGTGGTCAGCACCATATATTTT,TRBV12-3/TRBV12-4,few,TRBJ1-3,.
CASSLDIVGQGTEAFF,TGCGCCAGCAGCTTGGATATTGTGGGACAGGGAACTGAAGCTTTCTTT,TRBV5-1,.,TRBJ1-1,TRBD1
CASSLRALSDTQYF,TGTGCCAGCAGCCTACGGGCCCTCTCAGATACGCAGTATTTT,TRBV5-5,.,TRBJ2-3,.
CALPSCVGYTF,TGTGCCCTCCCCTCCTGTGTGGGCTACACCTTC,TRBV19,.,TRBJ1-2,.
CASSQGGASNTEAFF,TGTGCCAGCAGCCAAGGGGGGGCCTCGAACACTGAAGCTTTCTTT,TRBV3-1/TRBV3-2,.,TRBJ1-1,.